This T cell receptor beta chain emerged from a study of CD4 T cell repertoires in COVID-19. Per germline, CDR1 SGHRS and CDR2 YFSETQ. This CDR3 region has 14 residues. Trimming removed 6 bases from V and 3 bases from J, with 14 bases in between. Some clones are missing from TCRdb's copy, which holds only in-frame ones; the method was immunoSEQ multiplex PCR. The sample lists some 80,000 clones, roughly four fifths occurring once. The chain uses TRBV5-1 and TRBJ2-3; D is possibly TRBD1 (6 bases). The sample in question was CD4+ T cells from peripheral blood, obtained after recovery from COVID-19. The TCR comes from a human donor who had COVID-19. CDR3 residues: CASTGLRGTDTQYF. CDR3 nucleotides: TGCGCCAGCACCGGTCTGAGGGGGACAGATACGCAGTATTTT.